The 3 T cell receptor beta chains below were found in one sample sequenced in a study of T cell responses to AZD1222 COVID-19 vaccine. Clones were read by immunoSEQ multiplex PCR, and TCRdb kept only the in-frame ones, dropping some. The data contain more than 85,000 clones, 88% of them seen just once; the ten biggest clones take up roughly a sixth. This sample comprised peripheral blood, obtained on day 0 of AZD1222 vaccination. The receptors stem from an adult in good health.

This chain links TRBV15 with TRBJ1-2; D ambiguous. Deletions cut 1 base from V and 7 bases from J, with 10 bases between. CDR3 size: 13 residues. The germline CDR1 and CDR2 sequences are LNHNV and YYDKDF (reference sequence). This CDR3 reads CATSRGLASGYTF. In DNA form, the CDR3 reads TGTGCCACCAGCAGAGGTTTGGCCAGTGGCTACACCTTC.

The chain recombines TRBV2 with TRBJ1-1; 7 positions match TRBD1. Losses at the gene ends were 5 bases for V and 4 bases for J; bases not matched to a gene: 4. Germline V gene lookup returns CDR1 SNHLY and CDR2 FYNNEI. This CDR3 region has 13 residues. Here the CDR3 DNA reads TGTGCCAGCAGTATAGCAGGGGGCACTGAAGCTTTCTTT. Its protein is CASSIAGGTEAFF.

This sequence joins TRBV9 and TRBJ2-5, with D possibly matching TRBD1 (5 bases). V lost 0 bases to trimming and J lost 2 bases, with 8 bases between them. Germline V gives CDR1 SGDLS, CDR2 YYNGEE. CDR3 length: 14 residues. The DNA of the CDR3 is TGTGCCAGCAGCGTAGGACCAGGGCAAGAGACCCAGTACTTC. Translation: CASSVGPGQETQYF.